This T cell receptor (beta chain) was sequenced during a study of T cell responses to AZD1222 COVID-19 vaccine. The CDR3 length is 17 residues. Germline assignment: CDR1 LGHDT and CDR2 YNNKEL (reference sequence). Trimming stripped 1 base from V and 0 bases from J, with 13 bases between. This clone was detected a few times. Its antigen is unidentified. Whole-study results and caveats: The study sampled repertoires only after the peak T cell response. Nearly half of unique spike-specific TCRs reportedly avoided B.1.351 and B.1.1.7 mutated regions.

TCRdb keeps only in-frame clones here, not all; method: immunoSEQ multiplex PCR. The table has roughly 150,000 clones, roughly 88% seen once; the top ten hold 3% to 4%. This receptor was identified in an adult in good health. This chain connects TRBV3-1 (or the pseudogene TRBV3-2) to TRBJ2-4, with D hard to call. Sequences were derived from peripheral blood, sampled on day 0 of MenACWY control vaccination. This CDR3 is CASSQGSQLIAKNIQYF. CDR3 nucleotide sequence: TGTGCCAGCAGCCAAGGTTCACAGCTCATAGCCAAAAACATTCAGTACTTC.